These 26 T cell receptor beta chains were sequenced from one sample in a study of cytomegalovirus exposure and HLA in healthy donors. PCR employed 60 Vbeta and 13 Jbeta primers. Using immunoSEQ multiplex PCR, the repertoire was profiled, and TCRdb retains in-frame clones only, with some absent. Of roughly 160,000 clones in the sample, 60% to 80% were seen once. Sequencing used PBMCs. These receptors were taken from a man aged 50-59 years in good health and CMV-seropositive.

This sequence joins TRBV29-1 and TRBJ1-1; D is uncertain. The CDR3 is 11 residues long. V lost 4 bases to trimming and J lost 6 bases, with 9 bases between them. The germline V gene has CDR1 SQVTM and CDR2 ANQGSEA. DNA for the CDR3: TGCAGCGTTGCTCGGTATCCTGAAGCTTTCTTT. Encoded protein: CSVARYPEAFF.

The V and J genes are TRBV6-6 and TRBJ1-1; TRBD1 agrees at 7 bases. Germline V gene sequence: CDR1 MNHNY, CDR2 SVGAGI (reference sequence). V trimming: 2 bases; J trimming: 7 bases; junction bases outside the gene matches: 10. This CDR3 is built from 15 residues. CDR3 region: CASSYPQEGQNEAFF. CDR3 bases: TGTGCCAGCAGTTACCCACAAGAGGGACAGAATGAAGCTTTCTTT.

The gene calls are TRBV11-2 and TRBJ1-6; TRBD1 matches 7 bases. J was trimmed by 7 bases and V by 1 base; bases with no gene match: 7. The length of the CDR3 is 16 residues. Per the germline V gene, CDR1 is SGHAT and CDR2 is FQNNGV. DNA for the CDR3: TGTGCCAGCAGCTTAGTTCTCGGGACAGTAAATTCACCCCTCCACTTT. Its translation is CASSLVLGTVNSPLHF.

V gene TRBV14 combines with J gene TRBJ1-1; maybe TRBD1 (6 bases). This CDR3 has 15 amino acids. Germline V gives CDR1 SGHDN, CDR2 FVKESK. The germline V and J ends were trimmed by 2 bases and 2 bases, with 12 bases remaining between them. The CDR3 DNA reads TGTGCCAGCAGCCAACCGGGACAACAAAACACTGAAGCTTTCTTT. As protein: CASSQPGQQNTEAFF.

This chain uses TRBV28 with TRBJ1-2; the match to TRBD1 covers 10 bases. Germline CDR1 and CDR2: MDHEN and SYDVKM. V dropped 3 bases and J dropped 6; count of bases not matched to a gene: 10. This CDR3 spans 16 amino acids. The CDR3 here is CASSFGDRGRLNGYTF. The CDR3 DNA reads as TGTGCCAGCAGTTTCGGCGACAGGGGGCGCCTGAATGGCTACACCTTC.

The chain links TRBV15 to TRBJ1-1; TRBD1 matches at 8 bases. The CDR3 contains 15 residues. Germline CDR1 LNHNV, CDR2 YYDKDF (reference sequence). The trim removed 0 bases at V and 10 bases at J, leaving 10 bases unmatched. The CDR3 loop is CATSRDQGAPEGAFF. CDR3 in DNA: TGTGCCACCAGCAGAGATCAGGGGGCGCCTGAAGGAGCTTTCTTT.

The gene calls are TRBV28 and TRBJ1-1; no definite D call. The CDR3 has 15 amino acids. With 6 bases removed from V and 1 base from J, the gap between germline ends came to 15 bases. Germline assignment: CDR1 MDHEN and CDR2 SYDVKM. The CDR3 sequence: CASRDYGRPNTEAFF. In nucleotides, the CDR3 is TGTGCCAGCAGGGACTATGGACGGCCGAACACTGAAGCTTTCTTT.

This clone was detected only a few times. The chain combines TRBV19 with TRBJ1-5; no reliable D call. The CDR3 contains 15 residues. The ends were cut back, 5 bases at V and 4 bases at J, with 15 bases in the middle. Germline CDR1 reads LNHDA; CDR2 reads SQIVND (reference sequence). This CDR3 reads CASSPTAEVNQPQHF. In DNA, the CDR3 is TGTGCCAGTAGTCCCACTGCAGAGGTTAATCAGCCCCAGCATTTT.

This sequence joins TRBV2 and TRBJ1-2, with D tentatively TRBD1 (5 bases). This CDR3 has 15 residues. In germline, CDR1 is SNHLY, CDR2 FYNNEI. V lost 2 bases and J 1 base, leaving 11 bases between the germline ends. Written as DNA, the CDR3 is TGTGCCAGCAGTGAAACGGGACTCAATAACTATGGCTACACCTTC. Translating it yields CASSETGLNNYGYTF.

Written as DNA, the CDR3 is TGCGCCAGCAGCCAATATGAACAGTACCCCGAGCAGTACTTC. Its translation is CASSQYEQYPEQYF. This chain joins TRBV4-1 and TRBJ2-7; no reliable D call. CDR3 size: 14 residues. Germline-derived CDR1 and CDR2 are MGHRA and YSYEKL. Trimming left V 2 bases short and J 6 bases short, with 14 bases between.

The rearrangement links TRBV4-3 to TRBJ1-4, with a weak D call TRBD1 (5 bases). The germline V and J ends were trimmed by 0 bases and 8 bases, with 16 bases remaining between them. This CDR3 comprises 16 residues. Per germline, CDR1 LGHNA and CDR2 YSLEER. The CDR3 nucleotides read TGCGCCAGCAGCCAAGATCGAACAGCCAGGACAGAAAAACTGTTTTTT. As protein: CASSQDRTARTEKLFF.

The chain has TRBV11-2 and TRBJ2-7; D is uncertain. Germline V gives CDR1 SGHAT, CDR2 FQNNGV. Trimming pared 1 base from V and 4 bases from J, leaving 5 bases between. The CDR3 runs 12 residues. CDR3 residues: CASSLGAYEQYF. The CDR3 DNA reads TGTGCCAGCAGCTTAGGGGCTTACGAGCAGTACTTC.

DNA for the CDR3: TGTGCCAGCAGCCACTCGGACAGTTCAAGGGCCGGGGAGCTGTTTTTT. Translation gives CASSHSDSSRAGELFF. The J gene is TRBJ2-2, the V gene TRBV7-7; D is perhaps TRBD1 (6 bases). Trimming removed 5 bases at V and 6 bases at J, with 19 bases between. The CDR3 consists of 16 residues. CDR1 is SSHAT and CDR2 is FNYEAQ in the germline V gene (reference sequence). The full variable domain, rest sourced from reference TRBV7-7 and TRBJ2-2, is GAGVSQSPRYKVTKRGQDVTLRCDPISSHATLYWYQQALGQGPEFLTYFNYEAQPDKSGLPSDRFSAERPEGSISTLTIQRTEQRDSAMYRCASSHSDSSRAGELFFGEGSRLTVL.

The chain links TRBV4-1 to TRBJ1-2, with D perhaps TRBD1 (5 bases). This CDR3 is built from 15 residues. V was trimmed by 2 bases and J by 0 bases, leaving 10 bases between them. Per the germline V gene, CDR1 is MGHRA and CDR2 is YSYEKL. CDR3 DNA: TGCGCCAGCAGCCAAAACAGGCTTACTAACTATGGCTACACCTTC. Residues: CASSQNRLTNYGYTF.

The chain has TRBV27 and TRBJ1-6; the match to TRBD1 covers 8 bases. V was clipped by 0 bases and J by 9 bases; unmatched bases: 4. From germline, CDR1 is MNHEY and CDR2 SMNVEV (reference sequence). The CDR3 runs 15 residues. The CDR3 protein is CASSLSATGVSPLHF. For the CDR3, the DNA is TGTGCCAGCAGTTTATCGGCGACAGGGGTTTCACCCCTCCACTTT.

Only a few counts were recorded for this clone. The J gene is TRBJ1-3, the V gene TRBV7-9; maybe TRBD1 (6 bases). Trimming took 1 base from V and 3 from J, leaving 13 bases between them. The V gene's germline CDR1 is SEHNR and CDR2 FQNEAQ (reference sequence). The CDR3 contains 16 residues. The chain's CDR3 is CASSLVPGEHGNTIYF. CDR3 sequence (DNA): TGTGCCAGCAGCTTAGTTCCAGGGGAACATGGAAACACCATATATTTT.

This clone appeared a few times. The CDR3 loop reads CASNRASYNEQFF. The CDR3 nucleotides are TGTGCCAGCAATCGAGCGTCCTACAATGAGCAGTTCTTC. The chain uses TRBV28 and TRBJ2-1, with no clear D. The CDR3 loop spans 13 amino acids. The V end was cut by 7 bases, the J end by 1 base, with 8 bases between. Germline V gene sequence: CDR1 MDHEN, CDR2 SYDVKM.

In nucleotides, the CDR3 is TGCGCCAGCAGCCAACTTGGGACTAGCGGGGGCAATGAGCAGTTCTTC. This encodes CASSQLGTSGGNEQFF. The chain is built from TRBV4-3 and TRBJ2-1, with 14 bases fitting TRBD2. CDR3 length equals 16 residues. V lost 2 bases, J lost 6 bases, and 3 bases stayed unmatched. Germline CDR1 LGHNA, CDR2 YSLEER.

In its sample, this clone was seen a few times. V gene TRBV30 combines with J gene TRBJ1-3; 9 bases agree with TRBD1. Germline CDR1 is GTSNPN and CDR2 is SVGIG (reference sequence). CDR3 length: 14 residues. V trimming: 3 bases; J trimming: 3 bases; junction bases outside the gene matches: 3. CDR3 protein: CAWSTGGNGNTIYF. The CDR3 bases are TGTGCCTGGAGCACAGGGGGCAATGGAAACACCATATATTTT.

The V call is TRBV2, the J call TRBJ1-6, with D unresolved. The ends were cut back, 7 bases at V and 9 bases at J, with 10 bases in the middle. This CDR3 contains 12 residues. Germline V gene sequence: CDR1 SNHLY, CDR2 FYNNEI. The CDR3 sequence: CASKQEGSPLHF. The DNA for the CDR3 is TGTGCCAGCAAGCAGGAGGGTTCACCCCTCCACTTT.

This clone appeared once. The V gene is TRBV9, the J gene TRBJ2-1, with D unclear. Germline CDR1 SGDLS, CDR2 YYNGEE. This CDR3 is 15 amino acids long. V was shortened by 0 bases and J by 3 bases, with 10 bases between the two germline ends. Here the CDR3 reads CASSVEVAHYNEQFF. Here the CDR3 DNA reads TGTGCCAGCAGCGTAGAGGTAGCCCACTACAATGAGCAGTTCTTC.

The chain uses TRBV7-6 and TRBJ1-4; D possibly corresponds to TRBD1 (5 bases). The CDR3 sequence is 17 residues long. Germline CDR1 and CDR2: SGHVS and FNYEAQ. The V end was cut by 1 base, the J end by 3 bases, with 15 bases between. CDR3 nucleotides: TGTGCCAGCAGCTTAGTTCAGGGCCCTCGGGCTAATGAAAAACTGTTTTTT. It translates to CASSLVQGPRANEKLFF.

In DNA, the CDR3 is TGTGCCAGCAGCTTCAACACGAGGGGGGGCTACACCTTC. This codes for CASSFNTRGGYTF. The chain joins TRBV7-2 to TRBJ1-2, with D perhaps TRBD1 (6 bases). Trimming left V 3 bases short and J 8 bases short, with 13 bases between. The CDR3 is made up of 13 amino acids. Germline V gene lookup returns CDR1 SGHTA and CDR2 FQGNSA.

In this sample, this clone turned up once. For the CDR3, the DNA is TGTGCCAGCAGCAAAAGGAGGACAGGGACCTACGAGCAGTACTTC. Translated, it gives CASSKRRTGTYEQYF. The chain joins TRBV21-1 to TRBJ2-7; TRBD1 reflects the table's D call only, with no check against the DNA. TRBV21-1 is tagged as a pseudogene. CDR3 length equals 15 residues.

This clone was seen a few times. V is TRBV9 and J is TRBJ2-3; 9 nucleotides line up with TRBD1. Germline V gene data show CDR1 as SGDLS and CDR2 as YYNGEE. The length of the CDR3 is 15 residues. The ends lost 4 bases at V and 7 bases at J; junction bases unmatched: 10. CDR3 DNA sequence: TGTGCCAGCAGCCCACGGGACAGGGCCTGGAATACGCAGTATTTT. Protein sequence: CASSPRDRAWNTQYF.

This chain uses TRBV2 with TRBJ1-5; TRBD1 agrees at 12 bases. This CDR3 is 16 amino acids long. The germline gives CDR1 SNHLY, CDR2 FYNNEI. V gave up 4 bases and J gave up 6 bases; unmatched junction bases: 7. The CDR3 nucleotides read TGTGCCAGCAGTGTGCCCGGGACAGGGGGCATTCAGCCCCAGCATTTT. Residues: CASSVPGTGGIQPQHF.